This T cell receptor (beta chain) emerged from a study of blood T cell repertoires in COVID-19. Using immunoSEQ multiplex PCR, the repertoire was profiled, and TCRdb retains in-frame clones only, with some absent. The sample contains approximately 400,000 clones, around 86% of which appear only once. CDR1 and CDR2 from the germline V gene are SGDLS and YYNGEE. The CDR3 totals 16 residues. The trim removed 5 bases at V and 0 bases at J, leaving 8 bases unmatched. The V and J genes are TRBV9 and TRBJ1-3, with TRBD1 matching 7 bases. The TCR comes from a woman in her 50s who had recovered from COVID-19. Input material: PBMCs or T cells enriched from blood (not recorded which). DNA for the CDR3: TGTGCCAGCAGTATCACAGGGACAGACTCTGGAAACACCATATATTTT. This encodes CASSITGTDSGNTIYF.